The text below deals with one TCR beta chain. This sample stems from a study of blood T cell repertoires in COVID-19. Study-level background: Some COVID-19 samples were acute and others convalescent; all came from the United States, Italy and Spain. PBMCs, B-cell-depleted T cells, or T cells provided the cDNA or gDNA that made up the material.

Original processing notes: Nucleated cell counts were estimated from reference gene primer amplification. Sequencing was performed with immunoSEQ multiplex PCR; in TCRdb, only in-frame clones are kept and a portion is missing. The V and J calls and clone size were taken over from that table, and D and trimming were inferred from the DNA. The sample lists around 300,000 clones, about 85% occurring once. The length of the CDR3 is 19 residues. V was shortened by 5 bases and J by 1 base, with 25 bases between the two germline ends. CDR1 and CDR2 (germline): SEHNR, FQNEAQ (reference sequence). The receptor comes from a woman in her forties or fifties with active or convalescent COVID-19. The sequenced sample consisted of peripheral blood. This chain connects TRBV7-9 to TRBJ2-3; TRBD1 might be the D (6 bases). The CDR3 region is CASSATRTDSGVRTDTQYF. The DNA of the CDR3 is TGTGCCAGCAGCGCCACTCGTACCGACTCAGGGGTCCGCACAGATACGCAGTATTTT.